Sequencing of this T cell receptor beta chain was carried out in a study of blood T cell repertoires in COVID-19. Study overall: Acute-phase and convalescent COVID-19 samples originated in the United States, Italy and Spain. T cells, B-cell-depleted T cells, or PBMCs provided the cDNA or gDNA that served as material.

The CDR3 extends over 13 amino acids. Germline V gene lookup returns CDR1 GTSNPN and CDR2 SVGIG (reference sequence). Trimming shortened V by 8 bases and J by 1 base, and 14 bases separated the two germline ends. Original handling: Amplification of reference gene primers provided the estimated nucleated cell counts. Profiled with immunoSEQ multiplex PCR; TCRdb holds only in-frame clones, not every one. V and J calls and clone size are those listed in that table; D and trimming were worked out from the DNA. The sample comprises some 140,000 clones, 84% of which are singletons, and 5.5% rests with the top ten.

This clonotype was sampled from a man aged 35 to 55 with acute COVID-19. Input material: PBMCs or T cells enriched from blood (not recorded which). The chain is built from TRBV30 and TRBJ2-5; a possible D gene is TRBD2 (5 bases). The CDR3 loop is CARRGLGQETQYF. CDR3 sequence (DNA): TGTGCCCGACGGGGTTTGGGCCAAGAGACCCAGTACTTC.